A single sample gave rise to the 28 T cell receptor beta chains below, sequenced in a study of CD8 T cells in ankylosing spondylitis. A single record per CDR3 protein comes from TCRdb applying MiXCR to the 5' RACE reads. Of 250,000 to 350,000 distinct CDR3 sequences listed, around 18% were seen once; the top ten hold less than 9%. Specimen: blood, either unsorted or a sorted T cell fraction (not recorded which). Receptor source: a male donor with ankylosing spondylitis or in good health (not recorded which).

This clonotype has just a few counts. V gene TRBV12-3 or TRBV12-4 combines with J gene TRBJ1-1, with 9 positions matching TRBD1. V gave up 8 bases and J gave up 2 bases; unmatched junction bases: 6. The CDR3 is 14 amino acids. This CDR3 is CASRDRVGNTEAFF. The CDR3 coding sequence is TGTGCCAGCCGGGACAGGGTAGGAAACACTGAAGCTTTCTTT.

There are a few counts of this clonotype. The rearrangement uses TRBV12-3 or TRBV12-4 and TRBJ1-1; possible D gene TRBD1, 6 bases. The CDR3 extends over 13 amino acids. Trimming took off 3 bases at V and 7 bases at J, with 12 bases between the two ends. CDR3 amino acids: CASSFGGQSEAFF. The CDR3 DNA is TGTGCCAGCAGTTTTGGCGGACAGAGTGAAGCTTTCTTT.

As concerns this clonotype: No conserved phenylalanine or tryptophan is present at the end of the CDR3, so a read error is the likely explanation. It is unclear where the CDR3 begins or ends on the DNA, so no DNA is shown, and the CDR3 is as TCRdb lists it. This sequence joins TRBV7-3 and TRBJ2-7; the listed D gene, TRBD1, was not tested against the DNA. The CDR3 has 12 residues if both end residues are counted. CDR1 and CDR2 from the germline V gene are SGHTA and FQGTGA. The CDR3 spells CASSFYADRGGS.

This clonotype was counted a single time. The chain couples TRBV19 to TRBJ2-1, with 9 bases matching TRBD2. The trim removed 5 bases at V and 2 bases at J, leaving 7 bases unmatched. Germline V gene lookup returns CDR1 LNHDA and CDR2 SQIVND (reference sequence). There are 16 residues in the CDR3. The CDR3 bases are TGTGCCAGTAGTCCCATAGCGGGGGAAGCCTACAATGAGCAGTTCTTC. Translated: CASSPIAGEAYNEQFF. The full variable domain, rest sourced from reference TRBV19 and TRBJ2-1, is DGGITQSPKYLFRKEGQNVTLSCEQNLNHDAMYWYRQDPGQGLRLIYYSQIVNDFQKGDIAEGYSVSREKKESFPLTVTSAQKNPTAFYLCASSPIAGEAYNEQFFGPGTRLTVL.

This clonotype has only a few counts. With a much larger clone just one base away, this may be a read error. The chain links TRBV12-3 or TRBV12-4 to TRBJ2-1; D unclear. The CDR3 is made up of 11 amino acids. Trimming stripped 3 bases from V and 6 bases from J, with 3 bases between. CDR3 in DNA: TGTGCCAGCAGTTTTTTCAATGAGCAGTTCTTC. Translation gives CASSFFNEQFF.

The chain recombines TRBV12-3 or TRBV12-4 with TRBJ2-4; perhaps TRBD2 as D (6 bases). The V end was cut by 7 bases, the J end by 7 bases, with 14 bases between. The CDR3 covers 13 residues. CDR3 DNA: TGTGCCAGCAAGGCCGGGCTAGCGAACATTCAGTACTTC. As protein: CASKAGLANIQYF.

The chain links TRBV2 to TRBJ2-7; the match to TRBD1 covers 7 bases. The V and J ends lost 6 bases and 4 bases, in that order; junction bases with no gene match: 9. Germline V gene data show CDR1 as SNHLY and CDR2 as FYNNEI. The CDR3 length is 14 residues. The CDR3 sequence: CASSAGGPSYEQYV. CDR3 coding DNA: TGTGCCAGCAGCGCAGGGGGTCCTTCGTACGAGCAGTACGTC.

This clonotype was observed many times. The chain links TRBV20-1 to TRBJ2-1, with TRBD2 identical over 11 bases. Germline V gives CDR1 DFQATT, CDR2 SNEGSKA (reference sequence). The CDR3 loop spans 17 amino acids. V gave up 7 bases and J gave up 2 bases; unmatched junction bases: 13. As DNA, the CDR3 is TGCAGTGTAAGACCTAGCGGGGGGCGAATAACCTACAATGAGCAGTTCTTC. Its protein is CSVRPSGGRITYNEQFF.

This clonotype appeared a few times. The chain couples TRBV7-2 to TRBJ2-3; TRBD2 agrees at 8 bases. The CDR3 is 15 residues long. The V and J ends lost 0 bases and 1 base, in that order; junction bases with no gene match: 0. Germline values: CDR1 SGHTA, CDR2 FQGNSA. CDR3 in DNA: TGTGCCAGCAGCTTAGCTAGCGGGGGCACAGATACGCAGTATTTT. This encodes CASSLASGGTDTQYF.

The chain uses TRBV6-1 and TRBJ1-6, with 10 bases fitting TRBD1. Per the germline V gene, CDR1 is MNHNS and CDR2 is SASEGT. V was clipped by 5 bases and J by 8 bases; unmatched bases: 6. The CDR3 loop spans 15 amino acids. The CDR3: CASSPRQGAYSPLHF. CDR3 in DNA: TGTGCCAGCAGTCCAAGACAGGGGGCGTATTCACCCCTCCACTTT.

The J gene is TRBJ2-1, the V gene TRBV5-1; D is unclear. V was trimmed by 2 bases and J by 8 bases, leaving 14 bases between them. In germline, CDR1 is SGHRS, CDR2 YFSETQ. The CDR3 has 14 amino acids. In DNA form, the CDR3 reads TGCGCCAGCAGCTTCTTAACGCCTCAGGATGAGCAGTTCTTC. Translation gives CASSFLTPQDEQFF.

The CDR3 bases are TGCAGTGCTAGAGGAGCCCCAGAACAGGGGAGCTCCTACGAGCAGTACGTC. The encoded protein is CSARGAPEQGSSYEQYV. The chain employs TRBV20-1 and TRBJ2-7; 7 bases fit TRBD1. There are 17 residues in the CDR3. Trimming at V came to 1 base and at J to 0 bases, leaving 12 bases not matched to a gene. Per germline, CDR1 DFQATT and CDR2 SNEGSKA (reference sequence).

This clonotype was picked up a small number of times. The chain carries TRBV5-6 and TRBJ2-4; tentative D call: TRBD1 (5 bases). Per germline, CDR1 SGHDT and CDR2 YYEEEE. V lost 2 bases and J 0 bases, leaving 12 bases between the germline ends. The CDR3 spans 16 residues. Written as DNA, the CDR3 is TGTGCCAGCAGCTTCGAATGGACATTAGCCAAAAACATTCAGTACTTC. This encodes CASSFEWTLAKNIQYF.

This clonotype has a handful of counts. This chain uses TRBV21-1 with TRBJ1-2; TRBD1, the D gene given by the table, was not confirmed from the DNA. TRBV21-1 is a listed pseudogene. This CDR3 has 15 residues. The CDR3 nucleotides are TGTGCCAGCCGAGGCATCCGCGACAGGGCGGGTGGCTACACCTTC. Translating gives CASRGIRDRAGGYTF.

The gene calls are TRBV20-1 and TRBJ2-5; 9 positions match TRBD1. Germline assignment: CDR1 DFQATT and CDR2 SNEGSKA (reference sequence). V dropped 2 bases and J dropped 1; count of bases not matched to a gene: 5. The CDR3 loop spans 15 amino acids. CDR3 DNA sequence: TGCAGTGCTAGATCGGGACAGGGAGGCCAAGAGACCCAGTACTTC. It specifies CSARSGQGGQETQYF.

This chain uses TRBV29-1 with TRBJ2-3; 10 bases map to TRBD1. In germline, CDR1 is SQVTM, CDR2 ANQGSEA. This CDR3 spans 13 amino acids. The CDR3 here is CRVGGQGSDTQYF. The CDR3 coding sequence is TGCAGGGTGGGGGGACAGGGGTCGGATACGCAGTATTTT.

The chain couples TRBV29-1 to TRBJ2-3; 7 positions agree with TRBD2. This CDR3 is built from 13 residues. The V and J ends lost 7 bases and 2 bases, in that order; junction bases with no gene match: 6. The germline V gene has CDR1 SQVTM and CDR2 ANQGSEA. The CDR3 loop is CSGSGGTTDTQYF. The DNA of the CDR3 is TGCAGCGGGTCGGGAGGTACCACAGATACGCAGTATTTT.

This clonotype was found a few times. The chain is built from TRBV5-1 and TRBJ2-5; D uncertain. CDR1 and CDR2 from the germline V gene are SGHRS and YFSETQ. The CDR3 consists of 13 residues. V was cut by 0 bases and J by 0 bases, with 3 bases left in between. Written as DNA, the CDR3 is TGCGCCAGCAGCTTGGAGTACCAAGAGACCCAGTACTTC. Amino acids: CASSLEYQETQYF.

The V and J genes are TRBV20-1 and TRBJ1-5, with 7 positions matching TRBD1. From germline, CDR1 is DFQATT and CDR2 SNEGSKA (reference sequence). Losses at the gene ends were 6 bases for V and 0 bases for J; bases not matched to a gene: 5. The CDR3 sequence is 14 residues long. CDR3 coding DNA: TGCAGTGCCACGGACAGGAATAGCAATCAGCCCCAGCATTTT. Protein: CSATDRNSNQPQHF.

The rearrangement links TRBV20-1 to TRBJ2-1; D gene ambiguous. The CDR3 spans 15 residues. Germline V gene data show CDR1 as DFQATT and CDR2 as SNEGSKA (reference sequence). V lost 5 bases to trimming and J lost 7 bases, with 21 bases between them. CDR3 loop: CSAPINSGLRNEQFF. CDR3 nucleotide sequence: TGCAGTGCTCCCATTAATTCGGGTCTCAGGAATGAGCAGTTCTTC.

This clonotype was recorded a few times. The chain recombines TRBV5-1 with TRBJ2-3, with D perhaps given as TRBD1 or TRBD2 (5 bases each). Trimming removed 2 bases from V and 6 bases from J, with 16 bases in between. The CDR3 spans 15 residues. Per germline, CDR1 SGHRS and CDR2 YFSETQ. The CDR3 region has the DNA TGCGCCAGCAGCTTAGGGACGGCGGCCCGCGATACGCAGTATTTT. It translates to CASSLGTAARDTQYF.

The chain uses TRBV27 and TRBJ1-5, with TRBD1 matching over 7 bases. Germline V lookup: CDR1 MNHEY, CDR2 SMNVEV (reference sequence). The CDR3 covers 13 residues. V shed 6 bases and J 4 bases; nucleotides not matched to a gene: 3. The CDR3 nucleotides read TGTGCCAGCAGAGCGACAGGGAATCAGCCCCAGCATTTT. Its protein product is CASRATGNQPQHF.

This clonotype was seen ten or more times. J is TRBJ2-3 and V is TRBV5-1; 7 bases align to TRBD2. This CDR3 contains 16 residues. With 6 bases clipped from V and 1 base from J, the junction kept 11 bases outside the gene matches. Germline assignment: CDR1 SGHRS and CDR2 YFSETQ. The CDR3 protein is CASNLGSAGGTDTQYF. The CDR3 DNA sequence: TGCGCCAGCAACCTGGGTTCGGCGGGGGGCACAGATACGCAGTATTTT.

This clonotype was detected only a few times. This chain joins TRBV28 and TRBJ2-7; D is unresolved. The CDR3 extends over 11 amino acids. V lost 6 bases and J 5 bases, leaving 8 bases between the germline ends. Germline assignment: CDR1 MDHEN and CDR2 SYDVKM. The CDR3 DNA reads as TGTGCCAGCAGCACATGGGACGAGCAGTACGTC. Its translation is CASSTWDEQYV.

The chain is built from TRBV12-3 or TRBV12-4 and TRBJ2-3, with 8 bases identical to TRBD2. The junction had 10 bases not matched to a gene; V was cut back by 6 bases and J by 2 bases. This CDR3 is 16 amino acids long. CDR3 DNA: TGTGCCAGCAGCGGGGGGGACACATATGACACAGATACGCAGTATTTT. Protein: CASSGGDTYDTDTQYF.

This clonotype has more than one count but fewer than ten. This chain links TRBV10-3 with TRBJ2-5, with 8 bases lining up with TRBD1. This CDR3 contains 14 residues. Germline V lookup: CDR1 ENHRY, CDR2 SYGVKD. J lost 4 bases, V lost 6 bases, and 7 bases had no gene match. CDR3 nucleotides: TGTGCCATCAGAGAACCCGGGACAGGAGAGACCCAGTACTTC. It translates to CAIREPGTGETQYF.

This clonotype was counted at least ten times. J is TRBJ2-1 and V is TRBV6-5; D call uncertain. V gave up 4 bases and J gave up 0 bases, with 16 bases separating them. Per the germline V gene, CDR1 is MNHEY and CDR2 is SVGAGI. The CDR3 totals 17 residues. In DNA form, the CDR3 reads TGTGCCAGCAGTTTGACGATTTTTAAGAGCTCCTACAATGAGCAGTTCTTC. Amino acids: CASSLTIFKSSYNEQFF.

This clonotype was seen only a few times. CDR3 nucleotides: TGTGCCAGCAGTGCGGACAGCCCTGAAGCTTTCTTT. This translates into CASSADSPEAFF. This chain connects TRBV2 to TRBJ1-1; the D gene is possibly TRBD1 (6 bases). Germline CDR1 is SNHLY and CDR2 is FYNNEI. The CDR3 contains 12 residues. V lost 4 bases and J lost 6, with 9 bases in between.